This TCR beta chain was profiled in a study of technical replicates of blood from a handful of donors. This CDR3 is built from 14 residues. Deletions cut 5 bases from V and 4 bases from J, with 15 bases between. Looked up from germline, CDR1 is SGHRS and CDR2 is YFSETQ. Profiled with immunoSEQ multiplex PCR; TCRdb holds only in-frame clones, not every one. The table lists 65,000 to 90,000 clones, 75% to 95% of them singletons. The rearrangement links TRBV5-1 to TRBJ1-2; D gene uncertain. The sequenced sample consisted of T cells isolated from PBMCs. The clonotype originates from a human donor in good health. The CDR3 coding sequence is TGCGCCAGCAGGGGTACGGCAGAGGCCTATGGCTACACCTTC. Protein sequence: CASRGTAEAYGYTF.